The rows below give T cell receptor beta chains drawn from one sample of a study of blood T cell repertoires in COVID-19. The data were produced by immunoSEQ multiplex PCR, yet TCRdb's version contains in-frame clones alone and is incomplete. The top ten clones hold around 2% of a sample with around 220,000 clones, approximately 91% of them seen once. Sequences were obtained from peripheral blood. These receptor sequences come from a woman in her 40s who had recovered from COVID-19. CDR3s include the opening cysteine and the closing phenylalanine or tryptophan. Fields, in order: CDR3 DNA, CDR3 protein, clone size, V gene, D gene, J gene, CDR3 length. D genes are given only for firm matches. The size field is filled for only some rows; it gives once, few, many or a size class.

CDR3nt: TGTGCCACGGGGGGACAGCATAATGAAAAACTGTTTTTT
CDR3aa: CATGGQHNEKLFF
abundance: -
v_gene: TRBV15
d_gene: TRBD1
j_gene: TRBJ1-4
len: 13

CDR3nt: TGCGCCAGCAGCCGGACAGGAACAACTAATGAAAAACTGTTTTTT
CDR3aa: CASSRTGTTNEKLFF
abundance: -
v_gene: TRBV5-1
d_gene: TRBD1
j_gene: TRBJ1-4
len: 15

CDR3nt: TGTGCTAGTGGTTTGGACGACGGCAGGGTGTACGGAAACACCATATATTTT
CDR3aa: CASGLDDGRVYGNTIYF
abundance: -
v_gene: TRBV12-5
d_gene: -
j_gene: TRBJ1-3
len: 17

CDR3nt: TGTGCCAGTAGTATAACAGGGGCCAAAAACATTCAGTACTTC
CDR3aa: CASSITGAKNIQYF
abundance: -
v_gene: TRBV19
d_gene: -
j_gene: TRBJ2-4
len: 14

CDR3nt: TGTGCCAGCAGTTTGACAGGGGCTAACTATGGCTACACCTTC
CDR3aa: CASSLTGANYGYTF
abundance: -
v_gene: TRBV27
d_gene: TRBD1
j_gene: TRBJ1-2
len: 14

CDR3nt: TGTGCCAGCAGCTTAGGAGGGGACAGGGCGGGTCAGCCCCAGCATTTT
CDR3aa: CASSLGGDRAGQPQHF
abundance: -
v_gene: TRBV7-6
d_gene: TRBD1
j_gene: TRBJ1-5
len: 16

CDR3nt: TGTGCCAGCAGCTATGGGACAGGGAAGCTCTATGGCTACACCTTC
CDR3aa: CASSYGTGKLYGYTF
abundance: -
v_gene: TRBV28
d_gene: TRBD1
j_gene: TRBJ1-2
len: 15

CDR3nt: TGTGCCAGTAGTACAACAGGGGGCCCCTCTGGAAACACCATATATTTT
CDR3aa: CASSTTGGPSGNTIYF
abundance: -
v_gene: TRBV19
d_gene: TRBD1
j_gene: TRBJ1-3
len: 16

CDR3nt: TGTGCCAGCAGCCTCATACGCGTTGGGCCAACTAATGAAAAACTGTTTTTT
CDR3aa: CASSLIRVGPTNEKLFF
abundance: -
v_gene: TRBV7-2
d_gene: -
j_gene: TRBJ1-4
len: 17

CDR3nt: TGTGCCAGTAGTATCACCTCAGGGTCCTACGAGCAGTACTTC
CDR3aa: CASSITSGSYEQYF
abundance: -
v_gene: TRBV19
d_gene: -
j_gene: TRBJ2-7
len: 14

CDR3nt: TGTGCCAGCAGCGTAAGCGTGTCCACCGGGGAGCTGTTTTTT
CDR3aa: CASSVSVSTGELFF
abundance: once
v_gene: TRBV9
d_gene: -
j_gene: TRBJ2-2
len: 14

CDR3nt: TGTGCCAGCAGACCATCGGGACAAGACGAGCAGTACTTC
CDR3aa: CASRPSGQDEQYF
abundance: -
v_gene: TRBV3-1/TRBV3-2
d_gene: -
j_gene: TRBJ2-7
len: 13

CDR3nt: TGTGCCAGTAGTATCATGGTGAATAGGGGTAACAATGAGCAGTTCTTC
CDR3aa: CASSIMVNRGNNEQFF
abundance: -
v_gene: TRBV19
d_gene: -
j_gene: TRBJ2-1
len: 16

CDR3nt: TGTGCCAGCAGTTATACGCGGGGGACCTCCTACGAGCAGTACTTC
CDR3aa: CASSYTRGTSYEQYF
abundance: -
v_gene: TRBV6-6
d_gene: TRBD2
j_gene: TRBJ2-7
len: 15

CDR3nt: TGTGCCAGCAGCCCTTATCGGACTCTCTCCTACGAGCAGTACTTC
CDR3aa: CASSPYRTLSYEQYF
abundance: -
v_gene: TRBV3-1/TRBV3-2
d_gene: -
j_gene: TRBJ2-7
len: 15

CDR3nt: TGTGCCAGCAGTGACTCCCTAGCGTTTCCCCCAGATACGCAGTATTTT
CDR3aa: CASSDSLAFPPDTQYF
abundance: -
v_gene: TRBV6-4
d_gene: -
j_gene: TRBJ2-3
len: 16

CDR3nt: TGCGCCAGCAGCCAAGCTAGCAAGTCCTACGAGCAGTACTTC
CDR3aa: CASSQASKSYEQYF
abundance: -
v_gene: TRBV4-3
d_gene: -
j_gene: TRBJ2-7
len: 14

CDR3nt: TGTGCCAGCAGCTTACCCCGGAGGGATGAGCAGTTCTTC
CDR3aa: CASSLPRRDEQFF
abundance: -
v_gene: TRBV7-2
d_gene: -
j_gene: TRBJ2-1
len: 13

CDR3nt: TGTGCCAGTCGACTAGCGGGAGGGGATACGCAGTATTTT
CDR3aa: CASRLAGGDTQYF
abundance: -
v_gene: TRBV6-6
d_gene: TRBD2
j_gene: TRBJ2-3
len: 13

CDR3nt: TGTGCCAGCAGCTTAGTAGGCGGCGGCAGAACTAACTATGGCTACACCTTC
CDR3aa: CASSLVGGGRTNYGYTF
abundance: -
v_gene: TRBV7-2
d_gene: -
j_gene: TRBJ1-2
len: 17

CDR3nt: TGTGCCAGCAGCGGTTGGGAGGGCTACACCTTC
CDR3aa: CASSGWEGYTF
abundance: -
v_gene: TRBV28
d_gene: -
j_gene: TRBJ1-2
len: 11

CDR3nt: TGTGCCAGCAGTTTTGTAAATCAGCCCCAGCATTTT
CDR3aa: CASSFVNQPQHF
abundance: -
v_gene: TRBV12-3/TRBV12-4
d_gene: -
j_gene: TRBJ1-5
len: 12